The 23 T cell receptor beta chains in this list originate from one sample, sequenced in a study of shared clonotypes between healthy human individuals. Clones were sequenced by immunoSEQ multiplex PCR, and TCRdb holds only the in-frame ones, with some missing. The top ten hold 0.6% to 0.7% of the sample, which has over a million clones, about four fifths seen once. Sequenced input: memory CD4+ T cells from PBMCs. The subset is: CD45RA-negative fraction. These receptors were obtained from a man aged 18-30 years in good health. Some clones in this sample may be carry-over from other donors' samples.

This clone came up once. The chain recombines TRBV28 with TRBJ2-5; 7 nucleotides match TRBD1. This CDR3 comprises 14 residues. The J segment lost 2 bases and the V segment lost 10 bases, leaving 10 bases of the junction unmatched. Germline V CDR1 and CDR2: MDHEN, SYDVKM. The DNA for the CDR3 is TGTGCCACTCAGGACCGGGACAGACAAGAGACCCAGTACTTC. It is translated as CATQDRDRQETQYF.

This clone was seen just once. The rearrangement uses TRBV7-9 and TRBJ1-3; tentative D call: TRBD1 (5 bases). Germline values: CDR1 SEHNR, CDR2 FQNEAQ (reference sequence). V was shortened by 3 bases and J by 1 base, with 10 bases between the two germline ends. This CDR3 is built from 15 residues. The CDR3 nucleotides are TGTGCCAGCAGCTTGGGGGTCGGTTCTGGAAACACCATATATTTT. It yields the protein CASSLGVGSGNTIYF.

CDR3 nucleotide sequence: TGTGCCAGCAGCTCACGGACTAGCGGTTACGAGCAGTACTTC. It translates to CASSSRTSGYEQYF. V and J are TRBV11-1 and TRBJ2-7; TRBD2 agrees at 10 bases. The length of the CDR3 is 14 residues. Germline CDR1 reads SGHAT; CDR2 reads FQDESV (reference sequence). After removal of 4 bases from V and 4 bases from J, the junction contained 4 bases not matched to a gene. The whole variable domain, filled in from reference TRBV11-1 and TRBJ2-7, reads EAEVAQSPRYKITEKSQAVAFWCDPISGHATLYWYRQILGQGPELLVQFQDESVVDDSQLPKDRFSAERLKGVDSTLKIQPAELGDSAMYLCASSSRTSGYEQYFGPGTRLTVT.

Only a few counts were recorded for this clone. The rearrangement joins TRBV6-5 to TRBJ2-7; weak D call: TRBD1 (5 bases). The germline V gene has CDR1 MNHEY and CDR2 SVGAGI. V was clipped by 6 bases and J by 5 bases, with 20 bases between them. The length of the CDR3 is 15 residues. The CDR3 DNA follows: TGTGCCAGCAGCCCTCTGGGTAGGGGATCCCACGAGCAGTACTTC. Translation gives CASSPLGRGSHEQYF.

The chain recombines TRBV6-5 with TRBJ2-5; 7 bases line up with TRBD2. The CDR3 contains 14 residues. The germline gives CDR1 MNHEY, CDR2 SVGAGI. V trimming: 0 bases; J trimming: 7 bases; junction bases outside the gene matches: 5. The CDR3 here is CASSYSREARTQYF. DNA for the CDR3: TGTGCCAGCAGTTACTCTCGGGAGGCTCGGACCCAGTACTTC.

The chain carries TRBV29-1 and TRBJ1-3; tentatively, D is TRBD1 (6 bases). The V end lost 7 bases, the J end lost 4 bases, and 20 bases lay between the germline ends. The germline V gene has CDR1 SQVTM and CDR2 ANQGSEA. The CDR3 runs 15 residues. The CDR3 DNA reads as TGCAGCGCCATTGAAGATACAGGGTACGGAAACACCATATATTTT. This codes for CSAIEDTGYGNTIYF.

The chain links TRBV27 to TRBJ1-1; D call uncertain. The CDR3 loop spans 13 amino acids. Germline lookup yields CDR1 MNHEY and CDR2 SMNVEV (reference sequence). Trimming took off 1 base at V and 6 bases at J, with 9 bases between the two ends. The CDR3 here is CASSLLHKAEAFF. The CDR3 bases are TGTGCCAGCAGTTTATTACACAAGGCTGAAGCTTTCTTT.

The V call is TRBV7-3, the J call TRBJ2-1; TRBD2 agrees at 7 bases. V gave up 2 bases and J gave up 7 bases; unmatched junction bases: 5. Germline CDR1 SGHTA, CDR2 FQGTGA. There are 14 residues in the CDR3. The CDR3 bases are TGTGCCAGCAGCTTACGCGGGGGAGGTAATGAGCAGTTCTTC. Encoded protein: CASSLRGGGNEQFF.

The J gene is TRBJ2-2, the V gene TRBV11-3; TRBD2 matches 8 bases. Per the germline V gene, CDR1 is SGHNT and CDR2 is YENEEA. The CDR3 has 13 residues. Trimming at V came to 6 bases and at J to 7 bases, leaving 4 bases not matched to a gene. CDR3: CASSRGGSGELFF. The CDR3 coding sequence is TGTGCCAGCAGTCGGGGGGGAAGCGGGGAGCTGTTTTTT.

The chain employs TRBV9 and TRBJ1-2; 9 bases are a match to TRBD1. The germline CDR1 and CDR2 sequences are SGDLS and YYNGEE. The CDR3 length is 13 residues. V trimming: 0 bases; J trimming: 12 bases; junction bases outside the gene matches: 6. The CDR3 reads CASSVDGTGWNTF. In DNA form, the CDR3 reads TGTGCCAGCAGCGTAGACGGGACAGGGTGGAACACCTTC. The full variable domain, rest sourced from reference TRBV9 and TRBJ1-2, is DSGVTQTPKHLITATGQRVTLRCSPRSGDLSVYWYQQSLDQGLQFLIQYYNGEERAKGNILERFSAQQFPDLHSELNLSSLELGDSALYFCASSVDGTGWNTFGSGTRLTVV.

A single count supports this clone. This CDR3 is CASSYQSSSEAFF. DNA for the CDR3: TGTGCCAGCAGTTACCAGAGTTCTTCTGAAGCTTTCTTT. The rearrangement uses TRBV6-5 and TRBJ1-1; D gene ambiguous. This CDR3 has 13 residues. Looked up from germline, CDR1 is MNHEY and CDR2 is SVGAGI. V shed 2 bases and J shed 6 bases, with 10 bases lying between them.

The chain is built from TRBV5-1 and TRBJ1-3; 7 nucleotides agree with TRBD1. V was pared by 2 bases and J by 3 bases, with 2 bases of the junction left unmatched. This CDR3 has 14 amino acids. From germline, CDR1 is SGHRS and CDR2 YFSETQ. CDR3 in amino acids: CASSFGQDGNTIYF. CDR3 nucleotide sequence: TGCGCCAGCAGCTTTGGACAGGATGGAAACACCATATATTTT.

The table lists this clone with a count of one. The V call is TRBV19, the J call TRBJ1-5; the D is unclear. This CDR3 is built from 16 residues. V lost 2 bases to trimming and J lost 0 bases, with 11 bases between them. The germline V gene has CDR1 LNHDA and CDR2 SQIVND (reference sequence). The CDR3 DNA reads as TGTGCCAGTAGTATAACATCTTGGGGTAGCAATCAGCCCCAGCATTTT. Translated, it gives CASSITSWGSNQPQHF.

This rearrangement joins TRBV2 to TRBJ2-5, with D possibly matching TRBD2 (6 bases). Germline-derived CDR1 and CDR2 are SNHLY and FYNNEI. This CDR3 is 12 amino acids long. V lost 7 bases and J lost 5, with 11 bases in between. This CDR3 reads CASTEGGETQYF. CDR3 sequence (DNA): TGTGCCAGCACGGAGGGCGGTGAGACCCAGTACTTC.

On this clone itself: A far larger clone is a single base away, which makes a read error likely. Other DNA sequences from this sample encode an identical CDR3 as well. The chain is built from TRBV27 and TRBJ2-7; 12 positions agree with TRBD1. Per germline, CDR1 MNHEY and CDR2 SMNVEV (reference sequence). V lost 5 bases and J lost 2; bases outside the gene matches: 1. This CDR3 has 14 amino acids. The CDR3 is CASSRDRGPYEQYF. CDR3 DNA: TGTGCCAGCAGTAGGGACAGGGGGCCCTACGAGCAGTACTTC.

This clone was recorded once. The junction departs from germline at one end; a sequencing error may be responsible. Within the sample, other DNA sequences also encode this same CDR3. The genes are TRBV29-1 and TRBJ1-1; D is perhaps TRBD1 (5 bases). The CDR3 has 13 residues. Germline-derived CDR1 and CDR2 are SQVTM and ANQGSEA. CDR3 bases: TGCAGCGTGCAGGGACGGATGAACACTGAAGCCTTCTTT. This gives the protein CSVQGRMNTEAFF.

The chain is built from TRBV7-2 and TRBJ2-1; 7 bases match TRBD1. The length of the CDR3 is 13 residues. CDR1 and CDR2 (germline): SGHTA, FQGNSA. As DNA, the CDR3 is TGTGTCTCGTGCATGACAGGGTTCGGTGAGCAGTTCTTC. It translates to CVSCMTGFGEQFF.

This clone was seen a single time. Other nucleotide sequences from this sample produce the same CDR3. The chain couples TRBV9 to TRBJ1-4; no clear D gene. Germline loops: CDR1 SGDLS, CDR2 YYNGEE. Trimming stripped 3 bases from V and 2 bases from J, with 11 bases between. The CDR3 consists of 15 residues. CDR3 loop: CASSARADTNEKLFF. Written as DNA, the CDR3 is TGTGCCAGCAGCGCTCGAGCGGATACTAATGAAAAACTGTTTTTT. Full variable domain (outside the CDR3, taken from reference TRBV9 and TRBJ1-4): DSGVTQTPKHLITATGQRVTLRCSPRSGDLSVYWYQQSLDQGLQFLIQYYNGEERAKGNILERFSAQQFPDLHSELNLSSLELGDSALYFCASSARADTNEKLFFGSGTQLSVL.

V is TRBV5-6 and J is TRBJ2-7; TRBD1 aligns across 7 bases. The length of the CDR3 is 14 residues. Germline CDR1 reads SGHDT; CDR2 reads YYEEEE. V shed 5 bases, J shed 2 bases, and the junction held 7 bases outside the gene matches. This chain's CDR3 is CASSDTGVTYEQYF. The CDR3 nucleotides are TGTGCCAGCAGTGACACAGGGGTAACCTACGAGCAGTACTTC.

This rearrangement joins TRBV4-2 to TRBJ2-5; 13 bases map to TRBD2. The CDR3 totals 18 residues. Germline trimming cut 2 bases from V and 2 bases from J; bases unmatched to any gene: 8. From germline, CDR1 is LGHNA and CDR2 YNFKEQ. The CDR3 reads CASSQRGVLAGGQETQYF. The CDR3, as DNA: TGTGCCAGCAGCCAACGAGGGGTACTAGCGGGAGGGCAAGAGACCCAGTACTTC.

As to this clone: This sample also contains other DNA sequences that code for the same CDR3. The chain links TRBV20-1 to TRBJ1-1; D unclear. Germline-derived CDR1 and CDR2 are DFQATT and SNEGSKA (reference sequence). The CDR3 totals 11 residues. Trimming pared 5 bases from V and 5 bases from J, leaving 9 bases between. CDR3 bases: TGCAGTGCTGGGGAGAGGACTGAAGCTTTCTTT. Protein product: CSAGERTEAFF.

The gene calls are TRBV2 and TRBJ2-5; D remains ambiguous. This CDR3 contains 14 residues. Deletions cut 6 bases from V and 5 bases from J, with 16 bases between. Germline V gene sequence: CDR1 SNHLY, CDR2 FYNNEI. CDR3 in DNA: TGTGCCAGCAGCCGGAATACCCGCCGGGAGACCCAGTACTTC. Translated: CASSRNTRRETQYF.

With regard to this clone: Other DNA sequences from this sample encode an identical CDR3 as well. V usage is TRBV27 and J usage is TRBJ1-2; a possible D gene is TRBD1 (6 bases). The germline V gene encodes CDR1 MNHEY and CDR2 SMNVEV (reference sequence). V was pared by 4 bases and J by 5 bases, with 8 bases between. There are 12 residues in the CDR3. CDR3 loop: CASSSQGYGYTF. The CDR3 coding sequence is TGTGCCAGCAGTTCACAGGGATATGGCTACACCTTC.